This entry features one TCR beta chain sequence. These data come from a study of shared clonotypes between healthy human individuals. The repertoire was sequenced with immunoSEQ multiplex PCR; TCRdb's copy has only in-frame clones and lacks some. The sample includes hundreds of thousands of clones, 95% to 96% of them seen just once. Naive CD8 populations comprised CD45RO-negative cells positively selected for CCR7, excluding terminally differentiated effector memory CD45RA+ cells. Trimming took 0 bases from V and 4 from J; bases not matched to a gene: 2. The CDR3 is 16 residues long. Germline V gene lookup returns CDR1 SGHDT and CDR2 YYEEEE.

The rearrangement joins TRBV5-6 to TRBJ2-5, with TRBD2 identical over 14 bases. Sequenced: naive CD8+ T cells sorted from blood. The source is a woman aged 25 to 39 in good health. The CDR3 sequence is CASSLGLAGGRETQYF. As DNA, the CDR3 is TGTGCCAGCAGCTTGGGACTAGCGGGAGGGCGAGAGACCCAGTACTTC. Variable domain in full (rest from reference TRBV5-6 and TRBJ2-5): DAGVTQSPTHLIKTRGQQVTLRCSPKSGHDTVSWYQQALGQGPQFIFQYYEEEERQRGNFPDRFSGHQFPNYSSELNVNALLLGDSALYLCASSLGLAGGRETQYFGPGTRLLVL.